The 29 T cell receptor beta chains below were found in one sample sequenced in a study of blood T cells in healthy people across ages. Then a second PCR, running roughly 7 to 11 cycles, was carried out with a sample-barcoded 5' primer and a J-beta primer mix. TCRdb re-derived calls from the 5' RACE reads in MiXCR, one entry per CDR3 protein. The sample holds roughly 800,000 distinct CDR3 sequences, around 25% seen once. In addition, the sample was reused for a study of T cells of mothers and their children.

Source material: blood. Receptors were obtained from a boy aged 10-17 years in good health.

The chain links TRBV29-1 to TRBJ1-1; 7 positions match TRBD1. The V gene end was trimmed by 4 bases and the J gene end by 3 bases; junction bases not matched to a gene: 5. Germline-derived CDR1 and CDR2 are SQVTM and ANQGSEA. The CDR3 runs to 13 residues. The CDR3, as DNA: TGCAGCGTTGTCACAGGGGTGTACACTGAAGCTTTCTTT. Encoded protein: CSVVTGVYTEAFF.

This clonotype was counted a few times. The chain couples TRBV2 to TRBJ2-3; 12 bases agree with TRBD2. The CDR3 is made up of 16 amino acids. Germline V gene lookup returns CDR1 SNHLY and CDR2 FYNNEI. Trimming removed 6 bases from V and 9 bases from J; junction bases left unmatched: 13. The CDR3 region is CASSRPTSGGTDTQYF. For the CDR3, the DNA is TGTGCCAGCAGCCGTCCGACTAGCGGGGGCACCGACACGCAGTATTTT.

The rearrangement uses TRBV5-1 and TRBJ2-7; TRBD1 might be the D (6 bases). Germline CDR1 SGHRS, CDR2 YFSETQ. This CDR3 spans 15 amino acids. The ends were cut back, 0 bases at V and 2 bases at J, with 12 bases in the middle. CDR3 in amino acids: CASSLGTGRTYEQYF. CDR3 sequence (DNA): TGCGCCAGCAGCTTGGGAACAGGGCGAACCTACGAGCAGTACTTC.

A few counts support this clonotype. The V gene is TRBV5-1, the J gene TRBJ1-4, with 7 bases matching TRBD1. The CDR3 length is 15 residues. J was trimmed by 8 bases and V by 0 bases; bases with no gene match: 7. CDR1 and CDR2 from the germline V gene are SGHRS and YFSETQ. CDR3: CASSLARQGLEKLFF. As DNA, the CDR3 is TGCGCCAGCAGCTTGGCTCGACAGGGATTGGAAAAACTGTTTTTT.

The chain joins TRBV7-3 to TRBJ2-5, with D unresolved. CDR3 length: 14 residues. V was cut by 2 bases and J by 5 bases, with 12 bases left in between. Looked up from germline, CDR1 is SGHTA and CDR2 is FQGTGA. The CDR3, as DNA: TGTGCCAGCAGCTTAGGCCCCCAGAGGGAGACCCAGTACTTC. Residues: CASSLGPQRETQYF.

J is TRBJ2-7 and V is TRBV27, with 10 bases matching TRBD1. The CDR3 totals 17 residues. CDR1 and CDR2 (germline): MNHEY, SMNVEV (reference sequence). The junction had 12 bases not matched to a gene; V was cut back by 6 bases and J by 1 base. DNA for the CDR3: TGTGCCAGCAGCAGTTTAAAGCGGACAGGGGGATCCTACGAGCAGTACTTC. Translation: CASSSLKRTGGSYEQYF.

CDR3 in DNA: TGCAGCGTTAAGACGGGCTCTGGGGCCAACGTCCTGACTTTC. Residues: CSVKTGSGANVLTF. V usage is TRBV29-1 and J usage is TRBJ2-6, with no clear D. The V gene's germline CDR1 is SQVTM and CDR2 ANQGSEA. There are 14 residues in the CDR3. V was pared by 5 bases and J by 0 bases, with 8 bases between.

V usage is TRBV19 and J usage is TRBJ2-7; 8 bases match TRBD1. The V and J ends lost 5 bases and 2 bases, in that order; junction bases with no gene match: 5. Germline CDR1 and CDR2: LNHDA and SQIVND (reference sequence). This CDR3 spans 14 amino acids. CDR3 sequence: CASSRTGLPYEQYF. The CDR3 DNA sequence: TGTGCCAGTAGTCGGACAGGGCTCCCCTACGAGCAGTACTTC.

This rearrangement joins TRBV7-2 to TRBJ1-3; D ambiguous. The CDR3 has 14 residues. Germline lookup yields CDR1 SGHTA and CDR2 FQGNSA. Trimming cost V 4 bases and J 4 bases, with 11 bases left between them. The CDR3 protein is CASSSRFGGNTIYF. The CDR3 nucleotides read TGTGCCAGCAGCTCCCGGTTTGGAGGAAACACCATATATTTT.

The V call is TRBV15, the J call TRBJ2-5; D call uncertain. The germline V and J ends were trimmed by 1 base and 3 bases, with 12 bases remaining between them. The CDR3 length is 15 residues. Germline CDR1 reads LNHNV; CDR2 reads YYDKDF (reference sequence). CDR3 bases: TGTGCCACCAGCAGAGGCGCCCTAGGCAAAGAGACCCAGTACTTC. As protein: CATSRGALGKETQYF.

V is TRBV7-9 and J is TRBJ1-5; 11 bases match TRBD1. Per the germline V gene, CDR1 is SEHNR and CDR2 is FQNEAQ (reference sequence). This CDR3 is 18 amino acids long. Trimming cost V 2 bases and J 2 bases; bases outside gene matches: 8. CDR3: CASSLTGTGGNGNQPQHF. The CDR3 DNA sequence: TGTGCCAGCAGCTTAACCGGGACAGGGGGGAATGGCAATCAGCCCCAGCATTTT. The full variable domain, in which reference TRBV7-9 and TRBJ1-5 provide the parts outside the CDR3, is DTGVSQNPRHKITKRGQNVTFRCDPISEHNRLYWYRQTLGQGPEFLTYFQNEAQLEKSRLLSDRFSAERPKGSFSTLEIQRTEQGDSAMYLCASSLTGTGGNGNQPQHFGDGTRLSIL.

This clonotype showed up just a few times. CDR3 sequence: CASSPLGGGENNEQFF. In nucleotides, the CDR3 is TGTGCCAGCAGCCCCCTCGGGGGCGGGGAAAACAATGAGCAGTTCTTC. The chain employs TRBV7-3 and TRBJ2-1; D could derive from TRBD1 or TRBD2 (6 bases each). The CDR3 has 16 amino acids. CDR1 and CDR2 (germline): SGHTA, FQGTGA. Trimming removed 5 bases at V and 5 bases at J, with 19 bases between.

This clonotype has just one count. A junction boundary mismatches the germline segment, possibly from a read error. The gene calls are TRBV11-1 and TRBJ2-7, with D uncertain. Per germline, CDR1 SGHAT and CDR2 FQDESV (reference sequence). This CDR3 contains 15 residues. As DNA, the CDR3 is TGTGCCAGCAGCTTAGGTTGGGGATCAGTCAACGAGCGGTACTTC. Protein sequence: CASSLGWGSVNERYF.

This clonotype occurred a few times. The rearrangement links TRBV7-3 to TRBJ2-5; perhaps TRBD2 as D (6 bases). The V end was cut by 5 bases, the J end by 5 bases, with 18 bases between. The V gene's germline CDR1 is SGHTA and CDR2 FQGTGA. The CDR3 contains 15 residues. DNA for the CDR3: TGTGCCAGCAGCGACCAACGGGCCAGCGGGGAGACCCAGTACTTC. Protein sequence: CASSDQRASGETQYF.

This clonotype was recorded a few times. The V call is TRBV7-6, the J call TRBJ1-6; 11 bases agree with TRBD1. The CDR3 runs 17 residues. The V gene's germline CDR1 is SGHVS and CDR2 FNYEAQ. Germline trimming cut 0 bases from V and 5 bases from J; bases unmatched to any gene: 3. CDR3 sequence: CASSLAPGQGDNSPLHF. The CDR3, as DNA: TGTGCCAGCAGCTTAGCCCCGGGACAGGGGGATAATTCACCCCTCCACTTT.

In this sample, this clonotype turned up a few times. The gene calls are TRBV25-1 and TRBJ1-1; 9 bases match TRBD1. The V gene end was trimmed by 4 bases and the J gene end by 3 bases; junction bases not matched to a gene: 15. CDR1 is MGHDK, CDR2 SYGVNS, per germline. CDR3 size: 18 residues. The DNA for the CDR3 is TGTGCCAGCAGTGGCGGGGCGGGGACAGGGCGGTCGGACACTGAAGCTTTCTTT. It specifies CASSGGAGTGRSDTEAFF.

This clonotype has just a few counts. The J gene is TRBJ1-6, the V gene TRBV3-1; D is uncertain. CDR1 LGHDT and CDR2 YNNKEL come from the germline V gene (reference sequence). This CDR3 spans 13 amino acids. V lost 0 bases and J lost 7, with 4 bases in between. CDR3 bases: TGTGCCAGCAGCCAAGACAGAAATTCACCCCTCCACTTT. It encodes CASSQDRNSPLHF.

The chain couples TRBV20-1 to TRBJ2-1; 9 bases line up with TRBD1. The V and J ends lost 5 bases and 7 bases, in that order; junction bases with no gene match: 9. The CDR3 is made up of 14 amino acids. CDR1 and CDR2 (germline): DFQATT, SNEGSKA (reference sequence). The CDR3 loop reads CSAVDRGMGNEQFF. CDR3 bases: TGCAGTGCTGTGGACAGGGGAATGGGGAATGAGCAGTTCTTC.

The chain has TRBV6-1 and TRBJ2-4; D call uncertain. This CDR3 is built from 17 residues. The ends were cut back, 6 bases at V and 1 base at J, with 19 bases in the middle. Per germline, CDR1 MNHNS and CDR2 SASEGT. CDR3 nucleotides: TGTGCCAGCAGAGGCAGTTTCCTGGGATGGGCCAAAAACATTCAGTACTTC. Its protein product is CASRGSFLGWAKNIQYF.

This clonotype was recorded a few times. The CDR3 bases are TGTGCCAGCAGCCCAGGGGAGCGGTCCCTTTACAATGAGCAGTTCTTC. Amino acids: CASSPGERSLYNEQFF. The V and J genes are TRBV7-2 and TRBJ2-1; D might be TRBD1 (6 bases). The germline CDR1 and CDR2 sequences are SGHTA and FQGNSA. This CDR3 region has 16 residues. Trimming stripped 5 bases from V and 4 bases from J, with 18 bases between.

This clonotype was seen a few times. This sequence joins TRBV7-9 and TRBJ1-3; D gene ambiguous. V gave up 7 bases and J gave up 0 bases, with 16 bases separating them. The CDR3 is made up of 16 amino acids. Looked up from germline, CDR1 is SEHNR and CDR2 is FQNEAQ (reference sequence). The CDR3: CASTQALGLSGNTIYF. The CDR3 coding sequence is TGTGCCAGCACCCAAGCGCTGGGCCTCTCTGGAAACACCATATATTTT.

The CDR3 coding sequence is TGTGCCACCAAGGCAGGTGAGCAGTTCTTC. It is translated as CATKAGEQFF. The chain carries TRBV24-1 and TRBJ2-1, with unresolved D. CDR3 length: 10 amino acids. V was shortened by 8 bases and J by 9 bases, with 7 bases between the two germline ends. Germline-derived CDR1 and CDR2 are KGHDR and SFDVKD.

This clonotype was picked up a small number of times. The gene calls are TRBV9 and TRBJ2-1, with TRBD2 matching over 12 bases. The ends lost 4 bases at V and 8 bases at J; junction bases unmatched: 10. This CDR3 is 16 amino acids long. The germline V gene encodes CDR1 SGDLS and CDR2 YYNGEE. CDR3 in amino acids: CASSQLAGGRRDEQFF. The CDR3 coding sequence is TGTGCCAGCAGCCAGCTAGCGGGGGGGCGTAGGGATGAGCAGTTCTTC.

This clonotype has more than one count but fewer than ten. The V and J genes are TRBV5-1 and TRBJ2-1; D perhaps matches TRBD1 (5 bases). Per germline, CDR1 SGHRS and CDR2 YFSETQ. CDR3 length equals 13 residues. Trimming took off 4 bases at V and 8 bases at J, with 13 bases between the two ends. CDR3 residues: CASSPPRADEQFF. DNA for the CDR3: TGCGCCAGCAGCCCCCCCAGGGCCGATGAGCAGTTCTTC.

This clonotype was recorded many times. The chain couples TRBV12-3 or TRBV12-4 to TRBJ1-4; unclear D gene. The CDR3 runs 15 residues. V was shortened by 3 bases and J by 3 bases, with 11 bases between the two germline ends. The CDR3 DNA reads TGTGCCAGCAGTTTCCCAGGCGGCGCTAATGAAAAACTGTTTTTT. It specifies CASSFPGGANEKLFF.

This clonotype was picked up a small number of times. The chain joins TRBV5-1 to TRBJ2-6; D possibly corresponds to TRBD1 (5 bases). CDR1 SGHRS and CDR2 YFSETQ come from the germline V gene. Trimming shortened V by 3 bases and J by 0 bases, and 7 bases separated the two germline ends. CDR3 length: 15 amino acids. The CDR3 is CASSSTASGANVLTF. Written as DNA, the CDR3 is TGCGCCAGCAGCTCGACAGCCTCTGGGGCCAACGTCCTGACTTTC.

The chain carries TRBV6-4 and TRBJ1-6, with TRBD1 matching over 10 bases. The CDR3 has 14 residues. V shed 2 bases, J shed 8 bases, and the junction held 0 bases outside the gene matches. Germline CDR1 and CDR2: MRHNA and SNTAGT. The CDR3 nucleotides are TGTGCCAGCAGTGACGGGACAGGGGATTCACCCCTCCACTTT. This sequence encodes CASSDGTGDSPLHF.

A few counts support this clonotype. This chain joins TRBV6-2 or TRBV6-3 and TRBJ2-5; perhaps D is TRBD1 or TRBD2 (5 bases each). Germline assignment: CDR1 MNHEY and CDR2 SVGEGT. Trimming removed 6 bases at V and 1 base at J, with 18 bases between. CDR3 length: 16 amino acids. CDR3 bases: TGTGCCAGCAGCCTAGCCGGGGCAGCCTTCCAAGAGACCCAGTACTTC. Translated, it gives CASSLAGAAFQETQYF.

The V gene is TRBV7-9, the J gene TRBJ2-1, with D unresolved. The V end lost 5 bases, the J end lost 6 bases, and 17 bases lay between the germline ends. There are 15 residues in the CDR3. Germline V CDR1 and CDR2: SEHNR, FQNEAQ (reference sequence). This CDR3 is CASSRRLREGNEQFF. In nucleotides, the CDR3 is TGTGCCAGCAGCCGGCGTTTAAGGGAAGGCAATGAGCAGTTCTTC.